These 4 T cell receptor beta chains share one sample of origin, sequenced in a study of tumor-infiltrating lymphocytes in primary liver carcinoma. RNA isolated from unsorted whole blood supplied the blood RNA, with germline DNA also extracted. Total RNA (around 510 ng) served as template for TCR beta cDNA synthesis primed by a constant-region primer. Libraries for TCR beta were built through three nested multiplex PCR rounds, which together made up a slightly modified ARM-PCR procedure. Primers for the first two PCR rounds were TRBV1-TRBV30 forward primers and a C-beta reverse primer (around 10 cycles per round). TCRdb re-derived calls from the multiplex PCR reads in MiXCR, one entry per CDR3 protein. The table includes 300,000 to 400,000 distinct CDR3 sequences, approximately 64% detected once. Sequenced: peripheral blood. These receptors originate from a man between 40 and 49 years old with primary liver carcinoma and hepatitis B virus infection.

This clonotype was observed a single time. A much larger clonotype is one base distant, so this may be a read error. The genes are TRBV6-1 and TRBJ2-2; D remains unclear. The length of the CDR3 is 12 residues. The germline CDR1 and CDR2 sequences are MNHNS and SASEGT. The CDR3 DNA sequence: TGTGCCGGCAGTGGACCGGGTCAGGAGCTGTTTTTT. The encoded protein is CAGSGPGQELFF.

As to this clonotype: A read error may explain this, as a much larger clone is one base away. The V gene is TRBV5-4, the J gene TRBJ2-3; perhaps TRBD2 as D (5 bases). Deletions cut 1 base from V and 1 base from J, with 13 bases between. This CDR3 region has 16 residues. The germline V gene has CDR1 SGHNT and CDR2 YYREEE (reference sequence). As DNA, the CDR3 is TGTGCCAGCAGCTTGATTTCTGGTAGCGGCACAGATACGCAGTATTTT. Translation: CASSLISGSGTDTQYF.

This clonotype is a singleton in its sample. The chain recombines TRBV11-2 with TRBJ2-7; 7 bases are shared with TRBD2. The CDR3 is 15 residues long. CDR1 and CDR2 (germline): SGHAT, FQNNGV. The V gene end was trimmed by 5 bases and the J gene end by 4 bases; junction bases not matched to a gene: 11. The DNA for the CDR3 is TGTGCCAGCAGCATAGCCCCCGACGGGGGGTACGAGCAGTACTTC. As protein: CASSIAPDGGYEQYF.

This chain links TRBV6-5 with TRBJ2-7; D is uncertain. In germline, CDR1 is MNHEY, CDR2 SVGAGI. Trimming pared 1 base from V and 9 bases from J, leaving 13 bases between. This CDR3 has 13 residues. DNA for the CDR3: TGTGCCAGCAGTTACTTGAAAGGGCACGGGCAGTACTTC. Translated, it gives CASSYLKGHGQYF.